A single sample gave rise to the 27 T cell receptor beta chains below, sequenced in a study of CD8+ T cells in alopecia areata. RNA was isolated and reverse transcribed to cDNA, the sequencing template. TCRdb's table, derived via immunoSEQ multiplex PCR, lists solely in-frame clones and lacks some. This sample has about 180,000 clones, with 50% to 70% found just once. This specimen was CD4+ T cells sorted from blood, taken at week 0. These receptors came from a human donor with alopecia areata.

The chain joins TRBV6-5 to TRBJ2-7, with TRBD2 identical over 8 bases. J gave up 3 bases and V 6 bases, and 10 bases lay outside the gene matches. CDR1 is MNHEY and CDR2 is SVGAGI in the germline V gene. This CDR3 is 15 amino acids long. CDR3 residues: CASRDPSSGGYEQYF. The CDR3 DNA reads as TGTGCCAGCAGGGATCCTTCGAGCGGGGGCTACGAGCAGTACTTC.

About this clone: The same CDR3 can be traced to other DNA sequences in this sample. The chain is built from TRBV29-1 and TRBJ2-3; 7 bases are a match to TRBD2. Germline trimming cut 2 bases from V and 4 bases from J; bases unmatched to any gene: 0. The CDR3 contains 12 residues. Germline assignment: CDR1 SQVTM and CDR2 ANQGSEA. The CDR3 bases are TGCAGCGTTGAACGGGGGGCAGATACGCAGTATTTT. It yields the protein CSVERGADTQYF.

J is TRBJ2-3 and V is TRBV2; unclear D gene. V lost 4 bases and J 6 bases, leaving 8 bases between the germline ends. Germline lookup yields CDR1 SNHLY and CDR2 FYNNEI. The CDR3 loop spans 12 amino acids. CDR3 nucleotide sequence: TGTGCCAGCAGTGGGGCAGTGGATACGCAGTATTTT. Translation: CASSGAVDTQYF.

Comments on this clone: Compared with germline, one end of the junction differs, possibly owing to a read error. The gene calls are TRBV9 and TRBJ2-7; no definite D call. The germline V gene encodes CDR1 SGDLS and CDR2 YYNGEE. The CDR3 sequence is 16 residues long. The CDR3 nucleotides are TGTGCCAGCAGCGTAGGGGTCCTCTCAGGATCCTCCGAGCAGTACTTC. Translating gives CASSVGVLSGSSEQYF.

As to this clone: Other DNA sequences from this sample encode an identical CDR3 as well. The chain joins TRBV30 to TRBJ2-7; possibly TRBD1 for D (6 bases). Trimming pared 1 base from V and 4 bases from J, leaving 11 bases between. In germline, CDR1 is GTSNPN, CDR2 SVGIG (reference sequence). The CDR3 covers 13 residues. The CDR3 DNA sequence: TGTGCCTGGAGTGATGGGGGCCCTTACGAGCAGTACTTC. The encoded protein is CAWSDGGPYEQYF.

The chain employs TRBV27 and TRBJ1-5; the D is unclear. Per the germline V gene, CDR1 is MNHEY and CDR2 is SMNVEV (reference sequence). V shed 4 bases and J shed 9 bases, with 16 bases lying between them. The CDR3 spans 14 residues. CDR3 in amino acids: CASSSTGRGWPQHF. The CDR3 DNA sequence: TGTGCCAGCAGTTCCACCGGACGGGGTTGGCCCCAGCATTTT.

The chain combines TRBV4-3 with TRBJ2-3, with D possibly being TRBD1 (5 bases). Trimming removed 0 bases from V and 6 bases from J, with 10 bases in between. Germline V CDR1 and CDR2: LGHNA, YSLEER. The CDR3 is 14 residues long. The CDR3 sequence: CASSQDPGPDTQYF. In DNA, the CDR3 is TGCGCCAGCAGCCAAGATCCAGGGCCGGATACGCAGTATTTT.

The gene calls are TRBV6-5 and TRBJ1-4; weak D call: TRBD1 (6 bases). CDR1 is MNHEY, CDR2 SVGAGI, per germline. The CDR3 is made up of 13 amino acids. V was clipped by 6 bases and J by 11 bases, with 16 bases between them. CDR3 sequence reads: CASRHRTDGKLFF. In DNA, the CDR3 is TGTGCCAGCAGACACCGGACAGACGGGAAACTGTTTTTT.

For this clone: The same CDR3 is also encoded by other DNA sequences in this sample. J is TRBJ2-7 and V is TRBV29-1; D may be TRBD1 (5 bases). Trimming left V 1 base short and J 2 bases short, with 6 bases between. Germline V gene lookup returns CDR1 SQVTM and CDR2 ANQGSEA. CDR3 length: 12 residues. CDR3 nucleotide sequence: TGCAGCGTTGAAGGACAGACCTACGAGCAGTACTTC. Translation: CSVEGQTYEQYF.

J is TRBJ1-2 and V is TRBV19, with 9 nucleotides matching TRBD1. With 5 bases clipped from V and 4 bases from J, the junction kept 8 bases outside the gene matches. The CDR3 loop spans 15 amino acids. Germline V gene sequence: CDR1 LNHDA, CDR2 SQIVND (reference sequence). The CDR3 DNA sequence: TGTGCCAGTAGTTCCGTTCTGACAGGGGGCTATGGCTACACCTTC. It translates to CASSSVLTGGYGYTF.

J is TRBJ2-4 and V is TRBV30; 10 bases map to TRBD1. Germline loops: CDR1 GTSNPN, CDR2 SVGIG (reference sequence). The length of the CDR3 is 15 residues. Unmatched junction bases numbered 5, after V lost 0 bases and J lost 6 bases. The CDR3 loop reads CAWSVGQGVVNIQYF. In nucleotides, the CDR3 is TGTGCCTGGAGTGTAGGACAGGGGGTGGTAAACATTCAGTACTTC.

This chain joins TRBV6-5 and TRBJ1-5; no firm D call. With 6 bases removed from V and 2 bases from J, the gap between germline ends came to 8 bases. This CDR3 comprises 13 residues. Germline values: CDR1 MNHEY, CDR2 SVGAGI. DNA for the CDR3: TGTGCCAGCAGGCCTATGGGCAATCAGCCCCAGCATTTT. Its protein is CASRPMGNQPQHF.

Only one count was recorded for this clone. This chain links TRBV7-8 with TRBJ2-4; possibly TRBD2 for D (6 bases). V gave up 5 bases and J gave up 0 bases, with 14 bases separating them. The CDR3 loop spans 16 amino acids. Germline V lookup: CDR1 SGHVS, CDR2 FQNEAQ. Written as DNA, the CDR3 is TGTGCCAGCAGCCAAACCCCCGGGGGAGCCAAAAACATTCAGTACTTC. It encodes CASSQTPGGAKNIQYF.

The chain combines TRBV2 with TRBJ2-5; 10 bases are shared with TRBD1. The J segment lost 1 base and the V segment lost 7 bases, leaving 6 bases of the junction unmatched. From germline, CDR1 is SNHLY and CDR2 FYNNEI. The CDR3 spans 15 residues. CDR3 loop: CASIRDRGLQETQYF. The CDR3 DNA sequence: TGTGCCAGCATCAGGGACAGGGGACTCCAAGAGACCCAGTACTTC.

This clone was detected only once. The sample has other DNA sequences that encode this CDR3 too. The chain joins TRBV5-1 to TRBJ2-1; D may be TRBD1 (6 bases). The germline V gene encodes CDR1 SGHRS and CDR2 YFSETQ. V was pared by 2 bases and J by 7 bases, with 7 bases between. This CDR3 comprises 12 residues. CDR3: CASSFDRNEQFF. The CDR3 bases are TGCGCCAGCAGCTTTGACAGGAATGAGCAGTTCTTC. Full variable domain (remainder filled in from reference TRBV5-1 and TRBJ2-1): KAGVTQTPRYLIKTRGQQVTLSCSPISGHRSVSWYQQTPGQGLQFLFEYFSETQRNKGNFPGRFSGRQFSNSRSEMNVSTLELGDSALYLCASSFDRNEQFFGPGTRLTVL.

A word on this clone: At the DNA level, this CDR3 is encoded by other sequences in the same sample as well. The gene calls are TRBV25-1 and TRBJ2-2, with D possibly matching TRBD1 (6 bases). The CDR3 totals 14 residues. Germline-derived CDR1 and CDR2 are MGHDK and SYGVNS. V gave up 6 bases and J gave up 1 base, with 9 bases separating them. The CDR3 region has the DNA TGTGCCAGCAGGGAGACAGGGAACACCGGGGAGCTGTTTTTT. As protein: CASRETGNTGELFF.

Only a few counts were recorded for this clone. The gene calls are TRBV6-1 and TRBJ2-7; D is perhaps TRBD1 (5 bases). This CDR3 is 16 amino acids long. V lost 4 bases, J lost 5 bases, and 21 bases lay in between. CDR1 is MNHNS and CDR2 is SASEGT in the germline V gene. The CDR3 nucleotides read TGTGCCAGCAGTGGACAAGCCTCCAGGGATTTGGACGAGCAGTACTTC. As protein: CASSGQASRDLDEQYF.

The gene calls are TRBV15 and TRBJ2-3; 8 bases map to TRBD2. The CDR3 consists of 16 residues. Germline V lookup: CDR1 LNHNV, CDR2 YYDKDF (reference sequence). The junction had 3 bases not matched to a gene; V was cut back by 0 bases and J by 1 base. The CDR3 reads CATSRDRRGGTDTQYF. Written as DNA, the CDR3 is TGTGCCACCAGCAGAGATCGGCGGGGGGGCACAGATACGCAGTATTTT. Drawing the rest from reference TRBV15 and TRBJ2-3, the complete variable domain is DAMVIQNPRYQVTQFGKPVTLSCSQTLNHNVMYWYQQKSSQAPKLLFHYYDKDFNNEADTPDNFQSRRPNTSFCFLDIRSPGLGDTAMYLCATSRDRRGGTDTQYFGPGTRLTVL.

V gene TRBV2 combines with J gene TRBJ2-2; perhaps D is TRBD1 or TRBD2 (5 bases each). V was pared by 6 bases and J by 4 bases, with 9 bases between. Germline V gives CDR1 SNHLY, CDR2 FYNNEI. This CDR3 has 13 amino acids. CDR3 residues: CASSRDPTGELFF. For the CDR3, the DNA is TGTGCCAGCAGCCGGGACCCCACCGGGGAGCTGTTTTTT. The entire variable domain, with the rest obtained from reference TRBV2 and TRBJ2-2, is as follows: EPEVTQTPSHQVTQMGQEVILRCVPISNHLYFYWYRQILGQKVEFLVSFYNNEISEKSEIFDDQFSVERPDGSNFTLKIRSTKLEDSAMYFCASSRDPTGELFFGEGSRLTVL.

The chain has TRBV7-2 and TRBJ1-6, with D perhaps TRBD1 (5 bases). Germline V gives CDR1 SGHTA, CDR2 FQGNSA. V lost 1 base and J lost 9, with 10 bases in between. The CDR3 has 14 residues. The CDR3: CASSLVQGTSPLHF. CDR3 in DNA: TGTGCCAGCAGCTTAGTCCAGGGAACTTCACCCCTCCACTTT.

DNA for the CDR3: TGTGCCAGCATGACCAGGGGGAACACTGAAGCTTTCTTT. As protein: CASMTRGNTEAFF. The chain is built from TRBV2 and TRBJ1-1; D perhaps matches TRBD1 (6 bases). The CDR3 spans 13 residues. CDR1 and CDR2 from the germline V gene are SNHLY and FYNNEI. V lost 7 bases and J 1 base, leaving 10 bases between the germline ends. Full variable domain (rest looked up from reference TRBV2 and TRBJ1-1): EPEVTQTPSHQVTQMGQEVILRCVPISNHLYFYWYRQILGQKVEFLVSFYNNEISEKSEIFDDQFSVERPDGSNFTLKIRSTKLEDSAMYFCASMTRGNTEAFFGQGTRLTVV.

The chain combines TRBV19 with TRBJ1-6; D possibly corresponds to TRBD1 (5 bases). V lost 3 bases and J lost 9, with 24 bases in between. The germline CDR1 and CDR2 sequences are LNHDA and SQIVND (reference sequence). CDR3 length equals 18 residues. CDR3 in DNA: TGTGCCAGTAGTATTTTAACCGGACAAAACGGATGGACTTCACCCCTCCACTTT. Translating it yields CASSILTGQNGWTSPLHF.

Written as DNA, the CDR3 is TGTGCCAGCAGCCTACGACAGGGCATGACAATGAACACTGAAGCTTTCTTT. Its protein is CASSLRQGMTMNTEAFF. V usage is TRBV11-3 and J usage is TRBJ1-1; TRBD1 matches at 7 bases. V trimming: 5 bases; J trimming: 0 bases; junction bases outside the gene matches: 12. Germline values: CDR1 SGHNT, CDR2 YENEEA. The length of the CDR3 is 17 residues.

The chain recombines TRBV4-3 with TRBJ2-5; D is perhaps TRBD1 (5 bases). Germline lookup yields CDR1 LGHNA and CDR2 YSLEER. V lost 1 base and J lost 5, with 11 bases in between. The CDR3 length is 14 residues. The CDR3 here is CASSQAVGLETQYF. DNA for the CDR3: TGCGCCAGCAGCCAAGCTGTGGGGCTGGAGACCCAGTACTTC.

The V gene is TRBV29-1, the J gene TRBJ2-5, with D perhaps TRBD2 (7 bases). The CDR3 runs 13 residues. Germline CDR1 reads SQVTM; CDR2 reads ANQGSEA. With 7 bases removed from V and 4 bases from J, the gap between germline ends came to 16 bases. CDR3 residues: CSAKGGTLETQYF. DNA of the CDR3: TGCAGCGCAAAGGGGGGGACTTTAGAGACCCAGTACTTC.

Of note for this clone: The junction departs from germline at one end; a sequencing error may be responsible. The chain combines TRBV5-1 with TRBJ2-7; no clear D. The germline gives CDR1 SGHRS, CDR2 YFSETQ. CDR3 size: 12 residues. The CDR3 nucleotides read TGCGCCAGCAGCTTGGCGTCGGGCCCTGAACACTTC. Translating gives CASSLASGPEHF.

The chain is built from TRBV5-6 and TRBJ2-3, with D maybe TRBD1 (6 bases). Looked up from germline, CDR1 is SGHDT and CDR2 is YYEEEE. The V and J ends lost 4 bases and 2 bases respectively, with 14 bases between them. The CDR3 loop spans 15 amino acids. CDR3 protein: CASSPRTAFTDTQYF. The CDR3 DNA sequence: TGTGCCAGCAGCCCGAGGACAGCCTTCACAGATACGCAGTATTTT. Variable domain in full (rest from reference TRBV5-6 and TRBJ2-3): DAGVTQSPTHLIKTRGQQVTLRCSPKSGHDTVSWYQQALGQGPQFIFQYYEEEERQRGNFPDRFSGHQFPNYSSELNVNALLLGDSALYLCASSPRTAFTDTQYFGPGTRLTVL.